The clone carrying this TCR beta chain was observed many times. Its antigen is not identified. The data stem from a study of T cells after yellow fever vaccination. Study observations and caveats: Repertoires sorted by FACS could include abundant clonotypes that are contaminants from the bulk population.

V lost 4 bases, J lost 5 bases, and 7 bases stayed unmatched. CDR1 is MNHEY and CDR2 is SMNVEV in the germline V gene (reference sequence). This CDR3 region has 15 residues. One entry per CDR3 protein results from TCRdb running MiXCR on the 5' RACE reads. The sample records about 69,000 distinct CDR3 sequences, around 6.2% being singletons. The input for sequencing was CD4+ T cells sorted from PBMCs, taken around 14 days after the first yellow fever vaccination. The clonotype originates from a man between 18 and 29 years old who received the YFV17D yellow fever vaccine. This rearrangement joins TRBV27 to TRBJ2-5; 10 bases fit TRBD1. In DNA, the CDR3 is TGTGCCAGCAGTTCGGGACAGGGGTCCGCGGAGACCCAGTACTTC. It codes for CASSSGQGSAETQYF.